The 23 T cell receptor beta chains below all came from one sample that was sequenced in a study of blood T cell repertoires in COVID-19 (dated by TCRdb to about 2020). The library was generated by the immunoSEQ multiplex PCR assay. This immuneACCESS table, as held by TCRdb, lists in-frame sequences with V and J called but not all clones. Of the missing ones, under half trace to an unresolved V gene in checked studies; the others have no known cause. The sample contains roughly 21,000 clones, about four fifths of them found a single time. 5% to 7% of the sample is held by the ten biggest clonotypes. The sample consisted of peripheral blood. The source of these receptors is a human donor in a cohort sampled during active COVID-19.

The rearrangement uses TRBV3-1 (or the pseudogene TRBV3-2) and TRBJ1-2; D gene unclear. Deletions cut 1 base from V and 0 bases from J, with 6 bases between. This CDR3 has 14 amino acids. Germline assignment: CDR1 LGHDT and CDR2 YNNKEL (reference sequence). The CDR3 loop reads CASSQAPANYGYTF. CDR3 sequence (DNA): TGTGCCAGCAGCCAAGCACCAGCTAACTATGGCTACACCTTC.

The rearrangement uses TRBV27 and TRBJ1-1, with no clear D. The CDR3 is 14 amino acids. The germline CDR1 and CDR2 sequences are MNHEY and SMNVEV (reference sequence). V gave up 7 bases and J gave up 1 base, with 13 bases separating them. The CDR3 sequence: CASKHPRPNTEAFF. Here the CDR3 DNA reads TGTGCCAGCAAGCACCCACGCCCGAACACTGAAGCTTTCTTT.

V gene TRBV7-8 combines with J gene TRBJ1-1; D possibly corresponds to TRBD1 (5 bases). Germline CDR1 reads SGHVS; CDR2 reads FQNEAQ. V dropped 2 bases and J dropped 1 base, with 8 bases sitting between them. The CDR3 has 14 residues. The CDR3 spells CASSLQGWNTEAFF. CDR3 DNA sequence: TGTGCCAGCAGCTTACAGGGATGGAACACTGAAGCTTTCTTT. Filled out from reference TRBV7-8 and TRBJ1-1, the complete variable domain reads GAGVSQSPRYKVAKRGQDVALRCDPISGHVSLFWYQQALGQGPEFLTYFQNEAQLDKSGLPSDRFFAERPEGSVSTLKIQRTQQEDSAVYLCASSLQGWNTEAFFGQGTRLTVV.

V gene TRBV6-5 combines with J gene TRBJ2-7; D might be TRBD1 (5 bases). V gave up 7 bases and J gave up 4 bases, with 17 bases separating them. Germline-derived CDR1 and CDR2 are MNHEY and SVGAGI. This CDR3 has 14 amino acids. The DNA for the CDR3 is TGTGCCAGCAAGGTGGGCAGGGCTGTATACGAGCAGTACTTC. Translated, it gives CASKVGRAVYEQYF.

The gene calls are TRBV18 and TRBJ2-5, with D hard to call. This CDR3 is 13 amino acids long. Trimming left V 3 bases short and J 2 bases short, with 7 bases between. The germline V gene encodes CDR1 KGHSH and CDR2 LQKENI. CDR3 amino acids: CASSPREQETQYF. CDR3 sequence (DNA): TGTGCCAGCTCACCGAGAGAGCAAGAGACCCAGTACTTC.

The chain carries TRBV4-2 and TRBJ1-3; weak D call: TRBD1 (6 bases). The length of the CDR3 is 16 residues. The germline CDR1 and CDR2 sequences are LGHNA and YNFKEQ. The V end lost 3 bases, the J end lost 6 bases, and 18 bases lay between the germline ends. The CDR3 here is CASSQAPGTSENTIYF. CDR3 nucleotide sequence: TGTGCCAGCAGCCAGGCCCCCGGGACAAGCGAAAACACCATATATTTT.

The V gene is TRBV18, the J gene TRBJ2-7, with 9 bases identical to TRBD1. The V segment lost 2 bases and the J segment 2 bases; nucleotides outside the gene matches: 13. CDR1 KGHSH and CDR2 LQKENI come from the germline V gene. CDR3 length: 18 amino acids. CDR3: CASSPEGQGITTTYEQYF. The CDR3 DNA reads TGTGCCAGCTCACCAGAGGGACAGGGCATAACGACTACCTACGAGCAGTACTTC. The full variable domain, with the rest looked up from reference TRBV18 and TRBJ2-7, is NAGVMQNPRHLVRRRGQEARLRCSPMKGHSHVYWYRQLPEEGLKFMVYLQKENIIDESGMPKERFSAEFPKEGPSILRIQQVVRGDSAAYFCASSPEGQGITTTYEQYFGPGTRLTVT.

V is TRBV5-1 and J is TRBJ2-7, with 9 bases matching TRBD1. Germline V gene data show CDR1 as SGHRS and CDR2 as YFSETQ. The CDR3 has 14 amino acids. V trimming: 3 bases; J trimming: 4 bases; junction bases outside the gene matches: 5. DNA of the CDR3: TGCGCCAGCAGCTCCGGGACAGGGTTGTACGAGCAGTACTTC. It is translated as CASSSGTGLYEQYF.

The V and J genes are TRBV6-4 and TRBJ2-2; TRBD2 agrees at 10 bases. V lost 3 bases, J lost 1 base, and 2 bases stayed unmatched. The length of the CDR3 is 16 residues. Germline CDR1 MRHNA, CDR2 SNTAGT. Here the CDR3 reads CASSEPSGGNTGELFF. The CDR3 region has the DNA TGTGCCAGCAGTGAGCCTAGCGGGGGGAACACCGGGGAGCTGTTTTTT.

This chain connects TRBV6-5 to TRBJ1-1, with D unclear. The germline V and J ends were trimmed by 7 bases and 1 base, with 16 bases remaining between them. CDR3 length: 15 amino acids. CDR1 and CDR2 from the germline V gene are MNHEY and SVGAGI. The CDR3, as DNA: TGTGCCAGCACCCCCCATTCGGGAGGGAACACTGAAGCTTTCTTT. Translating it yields CASTPHSGGNTEAFF.

The CDR3 spells CASSLQGGDTEAFF. The CDR3 bases are TGCGCCAGCAGCCTCCAGGGAGGGGACACTGAAGCTTTCTTT. The rearrangement links TRBV4-3 to TRBJ1-1, with D perhaps TRBD1 (5 bases). The CDR3 runs to 14 residues. Trimming took off 4 bases at V and 3 bases at J, with 12 bases between the two ends. Germline values: CDR1 LGHNA, CDR2 YSLEER.

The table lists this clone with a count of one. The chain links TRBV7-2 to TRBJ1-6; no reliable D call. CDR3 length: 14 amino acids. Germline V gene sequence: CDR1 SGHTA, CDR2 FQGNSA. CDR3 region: CVSKSGSYNSPLHF. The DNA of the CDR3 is TGTGTTTCCAAGTCGGGTTCCTATAATTCACCCCTCCACTTT.

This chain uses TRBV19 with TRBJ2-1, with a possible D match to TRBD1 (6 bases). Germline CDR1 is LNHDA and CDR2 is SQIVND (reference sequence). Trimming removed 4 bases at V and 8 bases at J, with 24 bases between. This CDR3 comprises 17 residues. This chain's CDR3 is CASSSKVAGVRRDEQFF. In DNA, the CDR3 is TGTGCCAGTAGTAGCAAGGTGGCAGGGGTCCGGCGCGATGAGCAGTTCTTC. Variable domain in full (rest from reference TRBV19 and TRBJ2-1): DGGITQSPKYLFRKEGQNVTLSCEQNLNHDAMYWYRQDPGQGLRLIYYSQIVNDFQKGDIAEGYSVSREKKESFPLTVTSAQKNPTAFYLCASSSKVAGVRRDEQFFGPGTRLTVL.

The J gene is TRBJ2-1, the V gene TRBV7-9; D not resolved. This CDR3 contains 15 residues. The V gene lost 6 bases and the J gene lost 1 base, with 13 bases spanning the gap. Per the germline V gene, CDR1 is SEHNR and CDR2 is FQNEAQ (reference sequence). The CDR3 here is CASSPSGLSYNEQFF. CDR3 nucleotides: TGTGCCAGCAGTCCGAGTGGGCTTTCCTACAATGAGCAGTTCTTC.

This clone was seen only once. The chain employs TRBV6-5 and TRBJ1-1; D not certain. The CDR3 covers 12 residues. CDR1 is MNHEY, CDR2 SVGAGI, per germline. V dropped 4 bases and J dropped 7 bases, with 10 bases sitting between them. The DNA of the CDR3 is TGTGCCAGCAGTTTCCGACAAGGTGAAGCTTTCTTT. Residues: CASSFRQGEAFF.

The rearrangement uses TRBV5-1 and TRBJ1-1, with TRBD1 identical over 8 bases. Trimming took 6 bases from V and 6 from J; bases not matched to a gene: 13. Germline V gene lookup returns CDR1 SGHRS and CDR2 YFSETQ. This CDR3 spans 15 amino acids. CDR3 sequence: CASKMEDREGPEAFF. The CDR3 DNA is TGCGCCAGCAAAATGGAGGACAGGGAGGGCCCTGAAGCTTTCTTT.

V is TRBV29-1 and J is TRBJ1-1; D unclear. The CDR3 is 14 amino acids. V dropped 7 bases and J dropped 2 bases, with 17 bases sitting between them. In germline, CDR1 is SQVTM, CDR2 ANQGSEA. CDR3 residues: CSARVLRQNTEAFF. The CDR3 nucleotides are TGCAGCGCCCGGGTTCTCCGTCAAAACACTGAAGCTTTCTTT. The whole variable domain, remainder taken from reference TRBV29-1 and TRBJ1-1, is SAVISQKPSRDICQRGTSLTIQCQVDSQVTMMFWYRQQPGQSLTLIATANQGSEATYESGFVIDKFPISRPNLTFSTLTVSNMSPEDSSIYLCSARVLRQNTEAFFGQGTRLTVV.

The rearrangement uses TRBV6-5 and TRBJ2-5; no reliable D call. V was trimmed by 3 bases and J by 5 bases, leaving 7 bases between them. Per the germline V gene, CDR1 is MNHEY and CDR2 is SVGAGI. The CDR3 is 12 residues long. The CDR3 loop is CASSYDSETQYF. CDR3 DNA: TGTGCCAGCAGTTATGACTCGGAGACCCAGTACTTC.

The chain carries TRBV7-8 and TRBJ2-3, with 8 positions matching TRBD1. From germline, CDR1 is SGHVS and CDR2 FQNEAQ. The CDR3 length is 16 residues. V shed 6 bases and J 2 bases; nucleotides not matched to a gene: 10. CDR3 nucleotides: TGTGCCAGCAGGGAGGGAAGGACAGGGTACACAGATACGCAGTATTTT. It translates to CASREGRTGYTDTQYF. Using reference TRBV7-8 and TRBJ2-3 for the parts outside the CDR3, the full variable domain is GAGVSQSPRYKVAKRGQDVALRCDPISGHVSLFWYQQALGQGPEFLTYFQNEAQLDKSGLPSDRFFAERPEGSVSTLKIQRTQQEDSAVYLCASREGRTGYTDTQYFGPGTRLTVL.

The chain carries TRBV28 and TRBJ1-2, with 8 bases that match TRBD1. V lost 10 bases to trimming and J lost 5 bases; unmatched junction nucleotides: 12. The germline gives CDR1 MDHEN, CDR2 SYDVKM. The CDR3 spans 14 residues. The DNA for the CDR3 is TGTGCCACCTCCCAGGGGGCCGGGGGGTATGGCTACACCTTC. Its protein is CATSQGAGGYGYTF.

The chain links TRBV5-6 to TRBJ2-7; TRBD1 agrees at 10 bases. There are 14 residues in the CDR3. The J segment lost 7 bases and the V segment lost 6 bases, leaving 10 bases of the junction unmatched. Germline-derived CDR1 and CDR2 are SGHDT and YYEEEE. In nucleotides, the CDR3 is TGTGCCAGCACCATGATAGACAGGGGGCTGGAGCAGTACTTC. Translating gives CASTMIDRGLEQYF.

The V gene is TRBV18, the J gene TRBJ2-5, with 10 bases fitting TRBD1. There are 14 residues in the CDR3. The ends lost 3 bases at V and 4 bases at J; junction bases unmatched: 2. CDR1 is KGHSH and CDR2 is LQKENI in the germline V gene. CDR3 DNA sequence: TGTGCCAGCTCACCGGGGACAGGGGTAGAGACCCAGTACTTC. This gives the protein CASSPGTGVETQYF.

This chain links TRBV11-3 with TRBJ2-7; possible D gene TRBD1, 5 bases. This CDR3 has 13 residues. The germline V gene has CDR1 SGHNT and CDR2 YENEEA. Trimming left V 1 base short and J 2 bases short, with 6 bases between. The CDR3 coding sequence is TGTGCCAGCAGCTTAGGCAGGGCCTACGAGCAGTACTTC. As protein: CASSLGRAYEQYF.